The following is a T cell receptor beta chain sequence with its context. V lost 5 bases, J lost 2 bases, and 14 bases lay in between. Germline V lookup: CDR1 LNHDA, CDR2 SQIVND (reference sequence). The CDR3 covers 15 residues. The sample comes from a study of shared clonotypes between healthy human individuals. Here immunoSEQ multiplex PCR was the method, and the copy in TCRdb shows in-frame clones only, minus some. In the table there are 780,000 or so clones, roughly 72% of which are singletons. Every contributor of samples was a Caucasian grown-up residing in Nashville, Tennessee. The split of CD4+ cells yielded CD45RA+ naive and CD45RA-negative memory subsets.

The sequence was collected from a woman in her 30s in good health. V and J are TRBV19 and TRBJ2-3; possibly TRBD2 for D (5 bases). The sample comprised memory CD4+ T cells sorted from blood. Subset noted: CD45RA-negative fraction. CDR3 in amino acids: CASSSKTINTDTQYF. DNA of the CDR3: TGTGCCAGTAGTTCAAAGACTATAAACACAGATACGCAGTATTTT.